Below, 19 T cell receptor beta chains from the same sample are listed, as sequenced in a study of blood T cell repertoires in COVID-19. Assay: immunoSEQ multiplex PCR; the TCRdb copy retains only in-frame clones and omits some. The sample has more than 85,000 clones, 91% seen once. The source material was peripheral blood. Receptors were obtained from a young man with acute or convalescent COVID-19.

The chain joins TRBV27 to TRBJ2-1, with D possibly TRBD1 on 5 matching bases. V was clipped by 5 bases and J by 0 bases, with 11 bases between them. The CDR3 has 15 residues. CDR1 MNHEY and CDR2 SMNVEV come from the germline V gene (reference sequence). For the CDR3, the DNA is TGTGCCAGCAGTATTACAGGATTCTCCTACAATGAGCAGTTCTTC. Translated: CASSITGFSYNEQFF.

This chain joins TRBV4-1 and TRBJ1-6; TRBD1 might be the D (6 bases). The CDR3 is 18 residues long. The V gene lost 0 bases and the J gene lost 3 bases, with 15 bases spanning the gap. CDR1 MGHRA and CDR2 YSYEKL come from the germline V gene. The CDR3, as DNA: TGCGCCAGCAGCCAAGAGCCCTCCAGGGGATTCTATAATTCACCCCTCCACTTT. Its protein is CASSQEPSRGFYNSPLHF.

This clone showed up just once. The chain links TRBV3-1 (or the pseudogene TRBV3-2) to TRBJ1-2; D is uncertain. CDR3 length: 12 amino acids. V lost 4 bases and J 5 bases, leaving 8 bases between the germline ends. Germline lookup yields CDR1 LGHDT and CDR2 YNNKEL (reference sequence). CDR3 sequence reads: CASSRPGYGYTF. DNA of the CDR3: TGTGCCAGCAGCCGCCCGGGGTATGGCTACACCTTC.

The V gene is TRBV5-1, the J gene TRBJ1-1; D gene uncertain. There are 12 residues in the CDR3. V was trimmed by 5 bases and J by 7 bases, leaving 12 bases between them. Per the germline V gene, CDR1 is SGHRS and CDR2 is YFSETQ. DNA for the CDR3: TGCGCCAGCAGACGGACTTATAATGAAGCTTTCTTT. It is translated as CASRRTYNEAFF.

The V call is TRBV5-1, the J call TRBJ1-1; tentative D call: TRBD1 (6 bases). Germline V CDR1 and CDR2: SGHRS, YFSETQ. The CDR3 spans 14 residues. Trimming took off 0 bases at V and 6 bases at J, with 12 bases between the two ends. As DNA, the CDR3 is TGCGCCAGCAGCTTGGCCGTACAGGGCCCTGAAGCTTTCTTT. Amino acids: CASSLAVQGPEAFF. Full variable domain (outside the CDR3, taken from reference TRBV5-1 and TRBJ1-1): KAGVTQTPRYLIKTRGQQVTLSCSPISGHRSVSWYQQTPGQGLQFLFEYFSETQRNKGNFPGRFSGRQFSNSRSEMNVSTLELGDSALYLCASSLAVQGPEAFFGQGTRLTVV.

The chain recombines TRBV6-5 with TRBJ1-3, with D perhaps TRBD1 (5 bases). Trimming left V 10 bases short and J 9 bases short, with 22 bases between. From germline, CDR1 is MNHEY and CDR2 SVGAGI. The CDR3 is 14 residues long. The CDR3 nucleotides are TGTGCCACCGGGGGAAGGTCGGGTAAGGTCACCATATATTTT. It encodes CATGGRSGKVTIYF.

The CDR3 region has the DNA TGTGCCAGCAGCTTGGAGGCGGGGAACACTGAAGCTTTCTTT. It codes for CASSLEAGNTEAFF. The chain combines TRBV5-4 with TRBJ1-1, with unresolved D. V lost 0 bases and J lost 1, with 7 bases in between. CDR3 length: 14 residues. Per the germline V gene, CDR1 is SGHNT and CDR2 is YYREEE (reference sequence).

This chain links TRBV21-1 with TRBJ2-2; TRBD2 reflects the table's D call only, with no check against the DNA. TRBV21-1 is shown as a pseudogene. The CDR3 is 14 amino acids. The CDR3 nucleotides read TGTGCCAGCAGCAAAGTCGCGAACACCGGGGAGCTGTTTTTT. Protein sequence: CASSKVANTGELFF.

CDR3 bases: TGTGCCAGCAGTCTCAAACAGGGAAACGAGCAGTACTTC. It is translated as CASSLKQGNEQYF. This rearrangement joins TRBV14 to TRBJ2-7; maybe TRBD1 (6 bases). Deletions cut 6 bases from V and 5 bases from J, with 14 bases between. Germline V gene lookup returns CDR1 SGHDN and CDR2 FVKESK. The CDR3 spans 13 residues.

J is TRBJ1-2 and V is TRBV27; TRBD1 matches at 7 bases. Per germline, CDR1 MNHEY and CDR2 SMNVEV (reference sequence). CDR3 size: 12 residues. The junction had 7 bases not matched to a gene; V was cut back by 7 bases and J by 8 bases. CDR3 coding DNA: TGTGCCAGCACCCGCACAGGGGCCGGCTACACCTTC. This translates into CASTRTGAGYTF.

The rearrangement joins TRBV10-2 to TRBJ2-6; perhaps TRBD2 as D (5 bases). The CDR3 totals 14 residues. Germline V gene sequence: CDR1 WSHSY, CDR2 SAAADI. Trimming shortened V by 10 bases and J by 4 bases, and 14 bases separated the two germline ends. The CDR3 DNA is TGCGCCATAACTGGGAGAACAGGGGCCAACGTCCTGACTTTC. It translates to CAITGRTGANVLTF.

This chain joins TRBV3-1 (or the pseudogene TRBV3-2) and TRBJ1-1; D uncertain. The CDR3 consists of 14 residues. V dropped 4 bases and J dropped 4 bases, with 13 bases sitting between them. Germline V gene data show CDR1 as LGHDT and CDR2 as YNNKEL (reference sequence). CDR3 protein: CASSLREEGTEAFF. The CDR3 bases are TGTGCCAGCAGCCTCCGGGAAGAGGGCACTGAAGCTTTCTTT.

The chain uses TRBV11-2 and TRBJ2-7; TRBD1 is a possible D gene (5 bases). CDR1 and CDR2 (germline): SGHAT, FQNNGV. V lost 5 bases, J lost 2 bases, and 10 bases lay in between. This CDR3 is 13 amino acids long. CDR3 in DNA: TGTGCCAGCAGCCTTGACAGCACCTACGAGCAGTACTTC. It translates to CASSLDSTYEQYF.

The V call is TRBV12-5, the J call TRBJ1-5, with 7 bases identical to TRBD1. The CDR3 consists of 16 residues. Germline V gene sequence: CDR1 LGHNT, CDR2 FRNRAP. The ends lost 5 bases at V and 3 bases at J; junction bases unmatched: 10. CDR3 sequence reads: CASGQRRQGFNQPQHF. DNA of the CDR3: TGTGCTAGTGGTCAACGACGACAGGGCTTCAATCAGCCCCAGCATTTT.

V is TRBV25-1 and J is TRBJ2-1, with 9 bases lining up with TRBD2. Germline V gives CDR1 MGHDK, CDR2 SYGVNS. The CDR3 has 15 amino acids. V dropped 2 bases and J dropped 7; count of bases not matched to a gene: 6. The CDR3 is CASSEAGGPVNEQFF. As DNA, the CDR3 is TGTGCCAGCAGTGAAGCGGGAGGGCCCGTAAATGAGCAGTTCTTC.

The gene calls are TRBV7-9 and TRBJ2-1; 13 bases are a match to TRBD2. V lost 1 base, J lost 7 bases, and 10 bases stayed unmatched. CDR1 is SEHNR and CDR2 is FQNEAQ in the germline V gene (reference sequence). CDR3 length equals 18 residues. The CDR3 DNA sequence: TGTGCCAGCAGCTTAGGCAGTACTAGCGGGGGGGCTTGGAATGAGCAGTTCTTC. Translating gives CASSLGSTSGGAWNEQFF.

J is TRBJ2-3 and V is TRBV7-9; D might be TRBD1 (5 bases). V lost 5 bases to trimming and J lost 1 base, with 16 bases between them. This CDR3 is built from 16 residues. Germline loops: CDR1 SEHNR, CDR2 FQNEAQ (reference sequence). The CDR3 DNA is TGTGCCAGCAGCGCAGATTACAGGACCGGCACAGATACGCAGTATTTT. Protein product: CASSADYRTGTDTQYF.

The rearrangement links TRBV23-1 to TRBJ2-7; possibly TRBD2 for D (5 bases). TRBV23-1 belongs to the ORF category, with a function that is uncertain. Trimming shortened V by 0 bases and J by 3 bases, and 9 bases separated the two germline ends. This CDR3 has 14 residues. CDR3 sequence: CASSQSGSVYEQYF. The DNA of the CDR3 is TGCGCCAGCAGTCAATCTGGGAGTGTCTACGAGCAGTACTTC.

V gene TRBV2 combines with J gene TRBJ2-5, with D possibly matching TRBD2 (5 bases). V dropped 7 bases and J dropped 2 bases, with 11 bases sitting between them. The CDR3 loop spans 13 amino acids. The V gene's germline CDR1 is SNHLY and CDR2 FYNNEI. CDR3 sequence: CASMNREQETQYF. The CDR3 DNA reads as TGTGCCAGCATGAACCGGGAACAAGAGACCCAGTACTTC.